The 3 T cell receptor beta chains below all came from one sample that was sequenced in a study of blood T cell repertoires in COVID-19. Assay used: immunoSEQ multiplex PCR; TCRdb lists only in-frame clones, some missing. This sample has about 320,000 clones, with roughly nine tenths found just once. The material sequenced was PBMCs or T cells enriched from blood (not recorded which). Receptor source: a woman between 25 and 40 years old who had been exposed to COVID-19.

In DNA form, the CDR3 reads TGTGCCAGCAGCTACTTAGCCTCCCCTTCTAATGAAAAACTGTTTTTT. It translates to CASSYLASPSNEKLFF. The chain is built from TRBV5-5 and TRBJ1-4; D call uncertain. The CDR3 loop spans 16 amino acids. Germline V lookup: CDR1 SGHKS, CDR2 YYEKEE (reference sequence). V gave up 3 bases and J gave up 3 bases, with 15 bases separating them.

The chain combines TRBV29-1 with TRBJ1-1; TRBD1 is a possible D gene (6 bases). Germline loops: CDR1 SQVTM, CDR2 ANQGSEA. The CDR3 sequence is 12 residues long. Trimming took 6 bases from V and 1 from J, leaving 9 bases between them. CDR3 sequence reads: CSVLQGNTEAFF. The CDR3 bases are TGCAGCGTATTACAGGGGAACACTGAAGCTTTCTTT.

V gene TRBV3-1 (or the pseudogene TRBV3-2) combines with J gene TRBJ1-4; D is unresolved. Looked up from germline, CDR1 is LGHDT and CDR2 is YNNKEL (reference sequence). This CDR3 contains 11 residues. The V and J ends lost 4 bases and 8 bases respectively, with 5 bases between them. The CDR3 loop is CASSLEEKLFF. CDR3 nucleotides: TGTGCCAGCAGCCTCGAGGAAAAACTGTTTTTT.